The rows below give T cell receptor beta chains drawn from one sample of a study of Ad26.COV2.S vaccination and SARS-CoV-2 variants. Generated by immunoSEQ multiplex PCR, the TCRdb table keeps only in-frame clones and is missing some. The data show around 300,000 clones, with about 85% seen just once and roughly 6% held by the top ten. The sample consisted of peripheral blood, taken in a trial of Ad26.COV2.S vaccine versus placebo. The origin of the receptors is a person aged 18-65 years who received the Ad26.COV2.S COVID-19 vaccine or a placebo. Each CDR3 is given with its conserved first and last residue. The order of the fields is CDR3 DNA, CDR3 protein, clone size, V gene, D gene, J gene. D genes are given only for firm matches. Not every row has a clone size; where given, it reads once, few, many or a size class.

CDR3nt: TGTGCCAGTAGTACTCAGGGGCCGCGAGAGACTGAAGCTTTCTTT; CDR3aa: CASSTQGPRETEAFF; abundance: -; v_gene: TRBV19; d_gene: -; j_gene: TRBJ1-1
CDR3nt: TGCGCCAGCAGCTCGCCTTCTGGCGGGACCACAGATACGCAGTATTTT; CDR3aa: CASSSPSGGTTDTQYF; abundance: -; v_gene: TRBV5-1; d_gene: -; j_gene: TRBJ2-3
CDR3nt: TGTGCCACCAGAGGTCTAGCGGGCCCTCCCCATGGGGATACGCAGTATTTT; CDR3aa: CATRGLAGPPHGDTQYF; abundance: -; v_gene: TRBV28; d_gene: TRBD2; j_gene: TRBJ2-3
CDR3nt: TGTGCCAGGACAGACATGGGTGGCTACACCTTC; CDR3aa: CARTDMGGYTF; abundance: -; v_gene: TRBV3-1/TRBV3-2; d_gene: -; j_gene: TRBJ1-2
CDR3nt: TGTGCCAGCAGTTCGTCAGGGGGTGGCGGAGATACGCAGTATTTT; CDR3aa: CASSSSGGGGDTQYF; abundance: -; v_gene: TRBV28; d_gene: TRBD1; j_gene: TRBJ2-3
CDR3nt: TGTGCCAGCAGTTCTTCAGGATGGAGCACAGATACGCAGTATTTT; CDR3aa: CASSSSGWSTDTQYF; abundance: -; v_gene: TRBV9; d_gene: -; j_gene: TRBJ2-3
CDR3nt: TGTGCCAGCAGCTTTTGGCGGGACTACGAGCAGTACTTC; CDR3aa: CASSFWRDYEQYF; abundance: once; v_gene: TRBV7-9; d_gene: -; j_gene: TRBJ2-7
CDR3nt: TGTGCCAGCAGCACCCGGGACAGCTATAATTCACCCCTCCACTTT; CDR3aa: CASSTRDSYNSPLHF; abundance: -; v_gene: TRBV9; d_gene: TRBD1; j_gene: TRBJ1-6
CDR3nt: TGTGCCAGCAGGGGACAGCGGATCTCCTACGAGCAGTACTTC; CDR3aa: CASRGQRISYEQYF; abundance: -; v_gene: TRBV27; d_gene: TRBD1; j_gene: TRBJ2-7
CDR3nt: TGCGCCAGCAGTACCAGGGAAAATAACGAGCAGTACTTC; CDR3aa: CASSTRENNEQYF; abundance: few; v_gene: TRBV5-1; d_gene: -; j_gene: TRBJ2-7
CDR3nt: TGTGCCAGCAGTGCCGGAATTCCGGCTAATGAAAAACTGTTTTTT; CDR3aa: CASSAGIPANEKLFF; abundance: -; v_gene: TRBV5-6; d_gene: -; j_gene: TRBJ1-4
CDR3nt: TGCAGCGTCGTTAAGATGACAGGCACAGATACGCAGTATTTT; CDR3aa: CSVVKMTGTDTQYF; abundance: -; v_gene: TRBV29-1; d_gene: -; j_gene: TRBJ2-3
CDR3nt: TGTGCCAGCAGGTACGTTGAGGGGGAGGACACTGAAGCTTTCTTT; CDR3aa: CASRYVEGEDTEAFF; abundance: -; v_gene: TRBV28; d_gene: -; j_gene: TRBJ1-1
CDR3nt: TGTGCCAGCAATGCTGACAGGGGAACCTACGAGCAGTACTTC; CDR3aa: CASNADRGTYEQYF; abundance: -; v_gene: TRBV2; d_gene: TRBD1; j_gene: TRBJ2-7
CDR3nt: TGTGCCAGCAGACCCAATGAGCAGTTCTTC; CDR3aa: CASRPNEQFF; abundance: -; v_gene: TRBV21-1; d_gene: -; j_gene: TRBJ2-1
CDR3nt: TGTGCCAGTAGTTCCTTAACTAGCGGGAGTTACGCAGATACGCAGTATTTT; CDR3aa: CASSSLTSGSYADTQYF; abundance: -; v_gene: TRBV19; d_gene: TRBD2; j_gene: TRBJ2-3
CDR3nt: TGTGCCACCAGTGATTGGGGCGGGGAGCTGTTTTTT; CDR3aa: CATSDWGGELFF; abundance: few; v_gene: TRBV24-1; d_gene: -; j_gene: TRBJ2-2
CDR3nt: TGTGCCAGCAGCCCAATGGACAGGGCACGGGCTCAGCATTTT; CDR3aa: CASSPMDRARAQHF; abundance: -; v_gene: TRBV28; d_gene: TRBD1; j_gene: TRBJ1-5
CDR3nt: TGTGCCTGGAGTGAATCGAGGGATTTCCCCCTCCACTTT; CDR3aa: CAWSESRDFPLHF; abundance: -; v_gene: TRBV30; d_gene: -; j_gene: TRBJ1-6
CDR3nt: TGCGCCAGCAGCCAAGGGGCCGCTTCAGGAAACACCATATATTTT; CDR3aa: CASSQGAASGNTIYF; abundance: -; v_gene: TRBV4-1; d_gene: -; j_gene: TRBJ1-3
CDR3nt: TGTGCCACCAGTGAGGGGGGGACCCAGTACTTC; CDR3aa: CATSEGGTQYF; abundance: -; v_gene: TRBV24-1; d_gene: -; j_gene: TRBJ2-5
CDR3nt: TGTGCCAGCAGTACACAGGGATCTGGCAATCAGCCCCAGCATTTT; CDR3aa: CASSTQGSGNQPQHF; abundance: -; v_gene: TRBV6-5; d_gene: -; j_gene: TRBJ1-5
CDR3nt: TGTGCCAGCAGTGCTTACAGGGTGGATTCACCCCTCCACTTT; CDR3aa: CASSAYRVDSPLHF; abundance: once; v_gene: TRBV2; d_gene: -; j_gene: TRBJ1-6
CDR3nt: TGTGCCAGCAGCCACCTAGCGGAATTCACAGATACGCAGTATTTT; CDR3aa: CASSHLAEFTDTQYF; abundance: -; v_gene: TRBV3-1/TRBV3-2; d_gene: TRBD2; j_gene: TRBJ2-3
CDR3nt: TGTGCCAGCAGTGACTCGGAGGGAGTGTATGGCTACACCTTC; CDR3aa: CASSDSEGVYGYTF; abundance: -; v_gene: TRBV6-4; d_gene: -; j_gene: TRBJ1-2
CDR3nt: TGTGCCAGCAGCTCCACCGGGACTAGCGCTTGGGAGTACGAGCAGTACTTC; CDR3aa: CASSSTGTSAWEYEQYF; abundance: -; v_gene: TRBV7-2; d_gene: TRBD2; j_gene: TRBJ2-7
CDR3nt: TGTGCCAGCAGGCATGCCCCGGGACAGGGAGCGAATGAGCAGTTCTTC; CDR3aa: CASRHAPGQGANEQFF; abundance: -; v_gene: TRBV7-2; d_gene: TRBD1; j_gene: TRBJ2-1
CDR3nt: TGTGCCAGCAGCTTACAGGGGGCGTGGGAGACCCAGTACTTC; CDR3aa: CASSLQGAWETQYF; abundance: -; v_gene: TRBV7-2; d_gene: TRBD1; j_gene: TRBJ2-5